This TCR beta chain appears in the sequencing data of a study of blood T cell repertoires in COVID-19. The V end lost 9 bases, the J end lost 8 bases, and 18 bases lay between the germline ends. The CDR3 spans 13 residues. CDR1 KGHDR and CDR2 SFDVKD come from the germline V gene. Categorization into cohorts depended on clinical history that participants reported. Assay used: immunoSEQ multiplex PCR; TCRdb lists only in-frame clones, some missing. The sample lists a few hundred thousand clones; 70% to 85% were seen once. The material sequenced was PBMCs or T cells enriched from blood (not recorded which). The sequence was collected from a woman aged 55-70 years who had recovered from COVID-19. The chain joins TRBV24-1 to TRBJ1-2; no definite D call. CDR3 nucleotides: TGTGCCACCCGTACACGCAGTTCGGGAGGCTACACCTTC. It yields the protein CATRTRSSGGYTF.